What follows are 14 T cell receptor beta chains derived from one specimen sequenced in a study of T cells after posttransplantation cyclophosphamide. Using immunoSEQ multiplex PCR, the repertoire was profiled, and TCRdb retains in-frame clones only, with some absent. The repertoire holds some 7,000 clones, with more than 60% as singletons. Specimen: memory CD4+ T cells sorted from blood. The source of these receptors is a woman in her forties or fifties in good health and a related stem cell transplant donor.

The rearrangement uses TRBV30 and TRBJ1-1; 8 bases match TRBD1. V shed 2 bases, J shed 4 bases, and the junction held 9 bases outside the gene matches. The CDR3 runs 15 residues. Germline V gives CDR1 GTSNPN, CDR2 SVGIG (reference sequence). CDR3 bases: TGTGCCTGGAGTCTGGGGCAGGGGGCAGGCACTGAAGCTTTCTTT. Translating gives CAWSLGQGAGTEAFF.

The J gene is TRBJ2-1, the V gene TRBV7-6; 10 positions agree with TRBD1. CDR1 and CDR2 from the germline V gene are SGHVS and FNYEAQ. This CDR3 contains 18 residues. With V trimmed by 2 bases and J by 4 bases, 11 bases remained unmatched. The CDR3 DNA reads as TGTGCCAGCAGCTTAACCCACGAGACAGGGGGCCCTTACAATGAGCAGTTCTTC. This sequence encodes CASSLTHETGGPYNEQFF.

This chain joins TRBV30 and TRBJ1-2; D is undetermined. V lost 5 bases and J 5 bases, leaving 18 bases between the germline ends. Germline CDR1 and CDR2: GTSNPN and SVGIG (reference sequence). The CDR3 runs 14 residues. The CDR3 loop reads CAWAFGLEGYGYTF. In nucleotides, the CDR3 is TGTGCCTGGGCCTTCGGGTTGGAGGGTTATGGCTACACCTTC.

The rearrangement uses TRBV30 and TRBJ1-4; 10 bases are shared with TRBD1. With 3 bases clipped from V and 7 bases from J, the junction kept 8 bases outside the gene matches. This CDR3 comprises 15 residues. Germline values: CDR1 GTSNPN, CDR2 SVGIG (reference sequence). CDR3 protein: CAWRERQGASEKLFF. The CDR3 nucleotides are TGTGCCTGGAGGGAGAGACAGGGGGCAAGTGAAAAACTGTTTTTT.

This clone has a handful of counts. The chain employs TRBV28 and TRBJ2-2, with 9 nucleotides matching TRBD2. The CDR3 extends over 15 amino acids. Germline V gene data show CDR1 as MDHEN and CDR2 as SYDVKM. The ends lost 6 bases at V and 6 bases at J; junction bases unmatched: 8. CDR3 DNA sequence: TGTGCCAGCAGGTCCTATAGCGGGAGAGCCGGGGAGCTGTTTTTT. Amino acid sequence: CASRSYSGRAGELFF.

In this sample, this clone turned up a few times. The genes are TRBV2 and TRBJ1-4; D is possibly TRBD1 (6 bases). Deletions cut 7 bases from V and 6 bases from J, with 15 bases between. The CDR3 is 14 amino acids. In germline, CDR1 is SNHLY, CDR2 FYNNEI. CDR3 in DNA: TGTGCCAGCATCTCAAACAGGGATGATGAAAAACTGTTTTTT. Residues: CASISNRDDEKLFF. The whole variable domain, filled in from reference TRBV2 and TRBJ1-4, reads EPEVTQTPSHQVTQMGQEVILRCVPISNHLYFYWYRQILGQKVEFLVSFYNNEISEKSEIFDDQFSVERPDGSNFTLKIRSTKLEDSAMYFCASISNRDDEKLFFGSGTQLSVL.

The chain links TRBV5-1 to TRBJ2-3, with 9 bases that match TRBD2. Germline V gene sequence: CDR1 SGHRS, CDR2 YFSETQ. V was pared by 4 bases and J by 0 bases, with 6 bases of the junction left unmatched. The CDR3 has 16 amino acids. The DNA for the CDR3 is TGCGCCAGCAGCCCCTCGACTAGCGGTAGCACAGATACGCAGTATTTT. Its protein is CASSPSTSGSTDTQYF. Filled out from reference TRBV5-1 and TRBJ2-3, the complete variable domain reads KAGVTQTPRYLIKTRGQQVTLSCSPISGHRSVSWYQQTPGQGLQFLFEYFSETQRNKGNFPGRFSGRQFSNSRSEMNVSTLELGDSALYLCASSPSTSGSTDTQYFGPGTRLTVL.

This chain connects TRBV6-5 to TRBJ2-2; possibly TRBD1 for D (6 bases). Germline CDR1 MNHEY, CDR2 SVGAGI. The CDR3 totals 14 residues. V dropped 8 bases and J dropped 3 bases, with 13 bases sitting between them. CDR3 nucleotide sequence: TGTGCCAGCGCCCGGACAGCCTACACCGGGGAGCTGTTTTTT. As protein: CASARTAYTGELFF.

This chain connects TRBV10-3 to TRBJ2-7; 7 bases align to TRBD1. V lost 5 bases, J lost 6 bases, and 10 bases stayed unmatched. From germline, CDR1 is ENHRY and CDR2 SYGVKD. CDR3 length equals 14 residues. This CDR3 reads CAISSRQGSAEQYF. Written as DNA, the CDR3 is TGTGCCATCAGTTCCCGACAGGGTTCGGCCGAGCAGTACTTC.

This clone has only a few counts. This chain links TRBV5-4 with TRBJ1-3; 7 bases are a match to TRBD1. The junction had 4 bases not matched to a gene; V was cut back by 5 bases and J by 2 bases. CDR1 is SGHNT and CDR2 is YYREEE in the germline V gene (reference sequence). CDR3 length: 14 amino acids. The CDR3 loop is CASRRGGPGNTIYF. The CDR3 DNA follows: TGTGCCAGCAGAAGAGGGGGCCCTGGAAACACCATATATTTT.

This chain connects TRBV29-1 to TRBJ1-1; D is uncertain. V lost 1 base and J lost 6, with 15 bases in between. This CDR3 is built from 14 residues. Germline CDR1 reads SQVTM; CDR2 reads ANQGSEA. The CDR3 nucleotides read TGCAGCGTTGAAGGGGCCGGGAGCGGGGCTGAAGCTTTCTTT. Translated: CSVEGAGSGAEAFF.

J is TRBJ2-1 and V is TRBV2; 8 positions match TRBD2. CDR3 length: 13 residues. With 7 bases clipped from V and 10 bases from J, the junction kept 9 bases outside the gene matches. Germline-derived CDR1 and CDR2 are SNHLY and FYNNEI. The CDR3 sequence is CASKELAEGEQFF. The CDR3 region has the DNA TGTGCCAGCAAGGAACTAGCGGAGGGCGAGCAGTTCTTC. The variable domain in full, with the rest retrieved from reference TRBV2 and TRBJ2-1, is EPEVTQTPSHQVTQMGQEVILRCVPISNHLYFYWYRQILGQKVEFLVSFYNNEISEKSEIFDDQFSVERPDGSNFTLKIRSTKLEDSAMYFCASKELAEGEQFFGPGTRLTVL.

V gene TRBV21-1 combines with J gene TRBJ2-5; the D call of TRBD2 is as the table states it, not checked on the DNA. TRBV21-1 is described as a pseudogene. This CDR3 has 15 residues. This chain's CDR3 is CASSAVIGAEETQYF. The CDR3 nucleotides read TGTGCCAGCAGCGCCGTCATTGGAGCGGAAGAGACCCAGTACTTC.

This chain connects TRBV7-9 to TRBJ2-2; 13 positions match TRBD2. CDR1 is SEHNR and CDR2 is FQNEAQ in the germline V gene (reference sequence). The CDR3 contains 18 residues. After removal of 3 bases from V and 0 bases from J, the junction contained 4 bases not matched to a gene. For the CDR3, the DNA is TGTGCCAGCAGCTTCGGACTAGCGGGAGCCGCGAACACCGGGGAGCTGTTTTTT. Translation gives CASSFGLAGAANTGELFF.